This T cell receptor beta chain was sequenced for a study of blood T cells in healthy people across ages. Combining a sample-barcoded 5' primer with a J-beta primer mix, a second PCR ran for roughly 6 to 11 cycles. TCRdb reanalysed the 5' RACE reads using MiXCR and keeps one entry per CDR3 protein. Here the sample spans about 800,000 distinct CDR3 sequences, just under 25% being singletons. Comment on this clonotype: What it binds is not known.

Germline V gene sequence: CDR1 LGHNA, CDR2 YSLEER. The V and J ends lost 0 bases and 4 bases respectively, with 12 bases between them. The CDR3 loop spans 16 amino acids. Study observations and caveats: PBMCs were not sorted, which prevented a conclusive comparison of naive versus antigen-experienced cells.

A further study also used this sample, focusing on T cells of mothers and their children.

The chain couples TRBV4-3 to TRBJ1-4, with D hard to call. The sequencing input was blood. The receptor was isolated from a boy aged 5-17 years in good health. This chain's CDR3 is CASSQENGVYNEKLFF. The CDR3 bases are TGCGCCAGCAGCCAAGAGAACGGAGTGTATAATGAAAAACTGTTTTTT.